Many counts were recorded for the clone carrying this T cell receptor (beta chain). Its antigen is undetermined. Every diagnosis used clinical symptoms, serum thyroxine and TRAb, thyroid ultrasound and orbital computed tomography. Germline V lookup: CDR1 SGHDT, CDR2 YYEEEE. V gave up 2 bases and J gave up 6 bases, with 18 bases separating them. CDR3 length equals 17 residues. The record originates from a study of T cells in Graves' hyperthyroidism and ophthalmopathy. About the research overall: At initial diagnosis, before any treatment had begun, peripheral blood was obtained. General study results and limits: Separation of ophthalmopathy from stable hyperthyroidism was achieved by a 13 V-J model. Blood samples included most of the expanded thyroid clonotypes exceeding 0.001.

RNA transcripts provided the source from which TCR beta CDR3 regions were amplified. The HTBI primer set drove a first-round RT-PCR of the TCR CDR3. A single record per CDR3 protein comes from TCRdb applying MiXCR to the multiplex PCR reads. The table shows under 800,000 distinct CDR3 sequences, with 12% to 15% occurring only once. The V call is TRBV5-6, the J call TRBJ1-6; D may be TRBD1 (6 bases). Specimen: blood. The sequence was collected from a woman aged 18-29 years with Graves' hyperthyroidism. This CDR3 is CASSFNSGTTINSPLHF. The DNA of the CDR3 is TGTGCCAGCAGCTTCAACTCCGGGACAACTATTAATTCACCCCTCCACTTT. The entire variable domain, with the rest obtained from reference TRBV5-6 and TRBJ1-6, is as follows: DAGVTQSPTHLIKTRGQQVTLRCSPKSGHDTVSWYQQALGQGPQFIFQYYEEEERQRGNFPDRFSGHQFPNYSSELNVNALLLGDSALYLCASSFNSGTTINSPLHFGNGTRLTVT.